These T cell receptor beta chains were read from a single sample in a study of T cells after yellow fever vaccination. TCRdb passed the 5' RACE reads through MiXCR, listing each CDR3 protein once. The sample contains nearly 550,000 distinct CDR3 sequences, around 21% of which appear only once. Sequenced material: PBMCs, taken 15 days after the yellow fever booster vaccination. Every receptor here comes from a man in his thirties or forties who received the YFV17D yellow fever vaccine. CDR3s include the opening cysteine and the closing phenylalanine or tryptophan. The D gene is left open where the match is weak. A clone size is listed for some rows: how often the clone was seen (once, few, many), or a class if it is expanded.

>-|TRBV12-3/TRBV12-4|-|TRBJ2-2
CASRSTGKNTGELFF
TGTGCCAGCAGGTCTACAGGGAAGAACACCGGGGAGCTGTTTTTT
>-|TRBV20-1|TRBD1|TRBJ2-7
CSAEPGTAYEQYF
TGCAGTGCTGAGCCCGGGACAGCCTACGAGCAGTACTTC
>few|TRBV29-1|-|TRBJ2-7
CSSKTSSYEQYF
TGCAGCTCTAAGACGAGCTCCTACGAGCAGTACTTC
>few|TRBV6-5|-|TRBJ2-3
CASSYSGSLTDTQYF
TGTGCCAGCAGTTACTCTGGCAGCCTCACAGATACGCAGTATTTT
>many|TRBV10-2|TRBD1|TRBJ2-7
CASLPPQGIDEQYF
TGCGCCAGTTTACCGCCACAGGGGATCGACGAGCAGTACTTC
>-|TRBV12-3/TRBV12-4|TRBD1|TRBJ2-7
CASSTTGGRYEQYF
TGTGCCAGCAGTACTACAGGGGGGAGGTACGAGCAGTACTTC
>few|TRBV12-3/TRBV12-4|TRBD2|TRBJ2-1
CASTLTSSSANEQFF
TGTGCCAGCACCTTGACTAGCTCCTCTGCCAATGAGCAGTTCTTC
>few|TRBV19|-|TRBJ2-3
CASSSGSGTDTQYF
TGTGCCAGTAGTTCTGGGAGCGGCACAGATACGCAGTATTTT
>few|TRBV11-2|-|TRBJ2-6
CASSLVVAGASGANVLTF
TGTGCCAGCAGCTTAGTGGTGGCGGGGGCATCTGGGGCCAACGTCCTGACTTTC
>-|TRBV7-2|TRBD2|TRBJ2-1
CASSLKGTSGNNEQFF
TGTGCCAGCAGCTTAAAAGGGACTAGCGGGAACAATGAGCAGTTCTTC
>-|TRBV20-1|-|TRBJ1-1
CSARDQQGQTNTEAFF
TGCAGTGCTAGAGATCAACAGGGACAAACGAACACTGAAGCTTTCTTT
>-|TRBV10-2|-|TRBJ1-5
CASSARGDGDQPQHF
TGCGCCAGCAGCGCGAGGGGGGACGGGGATCAGCCCCAGCATTTT
>-|TRBV7-2|-|TRBJ2-1
CASSLSGRRTGSYNEQFF
TGTGCCAGCAGCTTAAGCGGCCGACGAACCGGATCTTACAATGAGCAGTTCTTC
>few|TRBV6-5|-|TRBJ2-2
CASSYLVAAGELFF
TGTGCCAGCAGTTACCTGGTGGCCGCCGGTGAGCTGTTTTTT
>many|TRBV29-1|-|TRBJ1-1
CSVFNGGTEAFF
TGCAGCGTTTTTAATGGGGGAACTGAAGCTTTCTTT
>few|TRBV18|-|TRBJ2-7
CASSPTPQSEQYF
TGTGCCAGCTCACCAACCCCCCAGAGCGAGCAGTACTTC
>-|TRBV20-1|TRBD2|TRBJ2-1
CSAGFGTSGVEQFF
TGCAGTGCGGGGTTCGGGACTAGCGGGGTTGAGCAGTTCTTC
>-|TRBV7-2|TRBD1|TRBJ2-7
CASSRQTGKSEQYF
TGTGCCAGCAGCCGGCAGACAGGGAAGAGTGAGCAGTACTTC
>-|TRBV5-1|-|TRBJ2-1
CASSPDRGAGEQFF
TGCGCCAGCAGCCCCGATCGGGGGGCTGGTGAGCAGTTCTTC
>few|TRBV14|TRBD2|TRBJ2-1
CASSEGLAVYNEQFF
TGTGCCAGCAGCGAGGGACTAGCGGTTTACAATGAGCAGTTCTTC
>-|TRBV12-3/TRBV12-4|-|TRBJ1-1
CASSPHGVNTEAFF
TGTGCCAGCAGCCCCCATGGGGTCAACACTGAAGCTTTCTTT
>many|TRBV7-2|-|TRBJ1-1
CASSGWYGREAFF
TGTGCCAGCAGCGGGTGGTACGGCCGTGAAGCTTTCTTT
>-|TRBV5-5|-|TRBJ2-7
CASSSGSPYEQYF
TGTGCCAGCAGTTCCGGGAGTCCCTACGAGCAGTACTTC
>few|TRBV24-1|TRBD2|TRBJ2-1
CATRAASGRVHEQFF
TGTGCCACCAGGGCGGCTAGCGGGAGGGTGCATGAGCAGTTCTTC
>-|TRBV19|-|TRBJ2-3
CASSRISNTDTQYF
TGTGCCAGTAGTCGGATCAGCAACACAGATACGCAGTATTTT
>-|TRBV29-1|TRBD2|TRBJ2-1
CSVEFGLAYNEQFF
TGCAGCGTTGAATTTGGACTAGCGTACAATGAGCAGTTCTTC
>few|TRBV12-3/TRBV12-4|TRBD2|TRBJ2-7
CASSSSSGRTYEQYF
TGTGCCAGCAGTTCATCTAGCGGGAGAACCTACGAGCAGTACTTC
>-|TRBV20-1|-|TRBJ2-1
CSARDGGKPYNEQFF
TGCAGTGCTAGAGACGGCGGGAAGCCCTACAATGAGCAGTTCTTC
>few|TRBV6-1|-|TRBJ2-3
CASSDRDGGVAQYF
TGTGCCAGCAGTGACCGAGACGGGGGAGTTGCGCAGTATTTT
>few|TRBV5-6|-|TRBJ2-5
CASSLGSFEETQYF
TGTGCCAGCAGCTTGGGCTCATTCGAAGAGACCCAGTACTTC
>-|TRBV20-1|-|TRBJ2-5
CSARPPGVQETQYF
TGCAGTGCTAGACCCCCAGGGGTCCAAGAGACCCAGTACTTC
>-|TRBV7-2|TRBD2|TRBJ2-7
CASSLASSGRYEQYF
TGTGCCAGCAGCTTAGCTAGTAGCGGGAGGTACGAGCAGTACTTC
>-|TRBV21-1|-|TRBJ1-5
CASSKYEEANQPQHF
TGTGCCAGCAGCAAATACGAGGAGGCGAATCAGCCCCAGCATTTT
>few|TRBV11-2|-|TRBJ2-6
CASSPQFSGANVLTF
TGTGCCAGCAGCCCCCAATTCTCTGGGGCCAACGTCCTGACTTTC
>-|TRBV11-3|TRBD2|TRBJ2-3
CASSSRGRASTDTQYF
TGTGCCAGCAGCTCCCGCGGGAGGGCCTCCACAGATACGCAGTATTTT
>-|TRBV6-1|-|TRBJ1-1
CASRKGGVSTEAFF
TGTGCCAGCAGAAAGGGAGGCGTGAGCACTGAAGCTTTCTTT
>-|TRBV29-1|-|TRBJ2-3
CSAQGIEDTQYF
TGCAGCGCCCAGGGTATTGAAGATACGCAGTATTTT
>-|TRBV4-3|-|TRBJ2-5
CASSQDRIIGTYQQETQYF
TGCGCCAGCAGCCAAGACCGCATCATTGGGACGTACCAACAAGAGACCCAGTACTTC
>once|TRBV20-1|-|TRBJ2-7
CSAASSGMSYEQYF
TGCAGTGCCGCTAGCAGTGGCATGTCCTACGAGCAGTACTTC
>few|TRBV7-2|TRBD1|TRBJ2-3
CASSRGGATTDTQYF
TGTGCCAGCAGCAGAGGGGGCGCCACGACGGATACGCAGTATTTT
>-|TRBV7-3|TRBD2|TRBJ2-3
CASSPPGGLGTQYF
TGTGCCAGCAGCCCACCGGGAGGGCTAGGTACGCAGTATTTT
>few|TRBV7-7|-|TRBJ2-5
CASSLGGTPQETQYF
TGTGCCAGCAGCTTAGGAGGGACACCTCAAGAGACCCAGTACTTC
>-|TRBV29-1|-|TRBJ2-5
CSSLGSPNGKTQYF
TGCAGCTCATTGGGCAGCCCCAATGGAAAGACCCAGTACTTC
>-|TRBV29-1|-|TRBJ1-1
CSVDRGGVNTEAFF
TGCAGCGTTGACAGGGGTGGGGTGAACACTGAAGCTTTCTTT
>-|TRBV19|TRBD2|TRBJ2-7
CASSLAGDIYEQYF
TGTGCCAGTAGTCTAGCGGGAGACATCTACGAGCAGTACTTC
>few|TRBV7-9|TRBD1|TRBJ2-1
CASRETGATSNEQFF
TGTGCCAGCAGGGAAACAGGGGCGACCTCCAATGAGCAGTTCTTC
>few|TRBV27|TRBD2|TRBJ2-1
CASKPGLAGGLLGNEQFF
TGTGCCAGCAAGCCGGGACTAGCGGGAGGGTTATTAGGCAATGAGCAGTTCTTC
>-|TRBV5-1|-|TRBJ2-1
CASSLELVTWEQFF
TGCGCCAGCAGCTTGGAACTGGTTACATGGGAGCAGTTCTTC
>-|TRBV27|TRBD1|TRBJ2-7
CASSFQDRAGEQYF
TGTGCCAGCAGTTTCCAAGACAGGGCCGGCGAGCAGTACTTC
>few|TRBV7-2|-|TRBJ2-7
CASSVQGGLLYEQYF
TGTGCCAGCAGCGTCCAGGGGGGACTTTTGTACGAGCAGTACTTC
>-|TRBV28|-|TRBJ1-1
CASSLSGSGTEAFF
TGTGCCAGCAGTTTGTCGGGTAGCGGCACTGAAGCTTTCTTT
>-|TRBV20-1|TRBD2|TRBJ2-7
CSARERGASGAPRSYEQYF
TGCAGTGCTAGAGAGCGAGGGGCTAGCGGGGCCCCCAGGAGCTACGAGCAGTACTTC
>few|TRBV20-1|TRBD1|TRBJ2-7
CSARGQGEAGEQYF
TGCAGTGCTAGAGGACAGGGGGAGGCGGGCGAGCAGTACTTC
>-|TRBV20-1|-|TRBJ2-1
CSARGQGSRTSVLGEQFF
TGCAGTGCTAGGGGACAGGGGTCAAGGACTAGCGTCTTAGGTGAGCAGTTCTTC
>-|TRBV28|-|TRBJ1-2
CARSLPPLYGYTF
TGTGCCAGGAGTCTCCCTCCCCTGTATGGCTACACTTTC
>-|TRBV3-1|-|TRBJ2-7
CASSQGSRLSYEQYF
TGTGCCAGCAGCCAAGGAAGCAGGCTCAGCTACGAGCAGTACTTC
>-|TRBV5-8|-|TRBJ1-2
CASSPTVDYGYTF
TGTGCCAGCAGCCCGACAGTGGACTATGGCTACACCTTC
>-|TRBV5-1|TRBD1|TRBJ1-3
CASSEGQGSTIYF
TGCGCCAGCAGCGAGGGACAGGGGTCCACCATATATTTT
>few|TRBV20-1|TRBD1|TRBJ2-2
CSARDRGSGELFF
TGCAGTGCTCGGGACAGGGGATCGGGGGAGCTGTTTTTT